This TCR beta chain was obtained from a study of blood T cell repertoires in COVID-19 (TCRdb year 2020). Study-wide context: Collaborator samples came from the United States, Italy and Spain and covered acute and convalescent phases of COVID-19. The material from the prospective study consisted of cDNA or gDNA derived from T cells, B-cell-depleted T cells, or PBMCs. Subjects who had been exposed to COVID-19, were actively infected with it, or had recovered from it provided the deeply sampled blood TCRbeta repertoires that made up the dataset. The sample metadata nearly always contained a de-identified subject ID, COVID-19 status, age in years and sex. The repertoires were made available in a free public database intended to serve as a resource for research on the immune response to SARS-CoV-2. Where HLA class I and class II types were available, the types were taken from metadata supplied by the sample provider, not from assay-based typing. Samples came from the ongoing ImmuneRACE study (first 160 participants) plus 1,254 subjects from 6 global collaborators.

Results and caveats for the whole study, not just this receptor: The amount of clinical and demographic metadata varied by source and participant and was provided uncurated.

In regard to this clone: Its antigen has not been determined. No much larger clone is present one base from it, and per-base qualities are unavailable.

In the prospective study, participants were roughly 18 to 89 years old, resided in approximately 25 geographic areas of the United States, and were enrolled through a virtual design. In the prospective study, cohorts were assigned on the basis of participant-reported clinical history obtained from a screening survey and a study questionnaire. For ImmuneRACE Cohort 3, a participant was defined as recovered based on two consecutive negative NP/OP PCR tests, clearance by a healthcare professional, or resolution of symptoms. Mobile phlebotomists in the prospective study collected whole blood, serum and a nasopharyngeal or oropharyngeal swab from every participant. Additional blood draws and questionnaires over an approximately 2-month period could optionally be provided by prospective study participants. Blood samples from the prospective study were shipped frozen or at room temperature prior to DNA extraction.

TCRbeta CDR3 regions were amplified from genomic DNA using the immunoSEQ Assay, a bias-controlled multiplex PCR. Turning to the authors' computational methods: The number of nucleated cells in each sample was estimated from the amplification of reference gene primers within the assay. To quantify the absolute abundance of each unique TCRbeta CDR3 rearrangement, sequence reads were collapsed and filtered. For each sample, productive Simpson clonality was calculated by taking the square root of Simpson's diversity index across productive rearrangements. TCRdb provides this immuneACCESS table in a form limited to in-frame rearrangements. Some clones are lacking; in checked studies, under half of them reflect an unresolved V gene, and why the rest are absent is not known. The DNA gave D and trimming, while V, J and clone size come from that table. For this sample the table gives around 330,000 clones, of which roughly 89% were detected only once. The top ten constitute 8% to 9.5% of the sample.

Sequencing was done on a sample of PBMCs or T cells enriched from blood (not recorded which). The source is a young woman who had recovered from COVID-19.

The nucleotide sequence is TGTGCCAGCTCCGCCGGGACTAGCCGGCTTGAGCAGTTCTTC. This sequence encodes CASSAGTSRLEQFF. The V and J segments used are TRBV9 and TRBJ2-1, with 9 junctional bases fitting TRBD2. Germline trimming amounts to 7 bases on V and 9 bases on J, with 11 as the count of junction bases outside the gene matches. There are 14 amino acids in the CDR3, from cysteine to phenylalanine inclusive. Of all the DNA, just the CDR3 is kept, 42 bases in frame from base 1. CDR1 and CDR2 were assigned from the germline V gene as SGDLS and YYNGEE.